The 10 T cell receptor beta chains presented below share a single source sample, sequenced in a study of blood T cell repertoires in COVID-19. Data came from immunoSEQ multiplex PCR; TCRdb stores just in-frame clones and leaves some out. The sample includes some 450,000 clones, 70% to 90% of them seen just once. The sequencing sample was made of peripheral blood. These receptors were obtained from a young man with COVID-19, enrolled during active disease.

The sample holds a few counts of this clone. The V call is TRBV12-3 or TRBV12-4, the J call TRBJ2-5; a weak D match, TRBD2 (5 bases). V shed 3 bases and J shed 4 bases, with 6 bases lying between them. This CDR3 contains 12 residues. DNA of the CDR3: TGTGCCAGCAGTTTTGAGGGAGAGACCCAGTACTTC. Protein sequence: CASSFEGETQYF.

The chain joins TRBV6-6 to TRBJ2-1, with 13 bases identical to TRBD2. CDR3 size: 16 residues. Germline V gives CDR1 MNHNY, CDR2 SVGAGI (reference sequence). With 6 bases clipped from V and 8 bases from J, the junction kept 10 bases outside the gene matches. CDR3 DNA: TGTGCCAGCAGCAGGGGACTAGCGGGGCCTTGGGATGAGCAGTTCTTC. Protein: CASSRGLAGPWDEQFF.

About this clone itself: The same CDR3 is also encoded by other DNA sequences in this sample. This sequence joins TRBV7-9 and TRBJ2-5; perhaps TRBD1 as D (5 bases). This CDR3 is 14 amino acids long. CDR1 and CDR2 (germline): SEHNR, FQNEAQ (reference sequence). The V and J ends lost 1 base and 4 bases respectively, with 10 bases between them. CDR3 bases: TGTGCCAGCAGCTTAGTTGGCAGGGCAGAGACCCAGTACTTC. It encodes CASSLVGRAETQYF.

The chain combines TRBV5-1 with TRBJ2-7; D unclear. Germline-derived CDR1 and CDR2 are SGHRS and YFSETQ. Trimming took 0 bases from V and 1 from J, leaving 11 bases between them. CDR3 length: 15 amino acids. The DNA for the CDR3 is TGCGCCAGCAGCTTGGGGGCTCAGGCATCCTACGAGCAGTACTTC. Its protein is CASSLGAQASYEQYF.

This chain uses TRBV7-9 with TRBJ1-1; 7 nucleotides line up with TRBD1. CDR3 size: 12 residues. The V and J ends lost 5 bases and 7 bases, in that order; junction bases with no gene match: 4. In germline, CDR1 is SEHNR, CDR2 FQNEAQ (reference sequence). The CDR3 nucleotides are TGTGCCAGCAGCCCCGGGGACAGTGAAGCTTTCTTT. This gives the protein CASSPGDSEAFF.

The V call is TRBV5-4, the J call TRBJ2-5, with 8 nucleotides matching TRBD2. Looked up from germline, CDR1 is SGHNT and CDR2 is YYREEE (reference sequence). The junction had 9 bases not matched to a gene; V was cut back by 3 bases and J by 5 bases. This CDR3 has 15 residues. CDR3 amino acids: CASSYGLAGQETQYF. The CDR3 DNA sequence: TGTGCCAGCAGCTACGGGCTAGCGGGCCAGGAGACCCAGTACTTC.

This clone occurred a few times. The chain couples TRBV3-1 (or the pseudogene TRBV3-2) to TRBJ1-6, with 7 positions matching TRBD1. J was trimmed by 8 bases and V by 4 bases; bases with no gene match: 2. The V gene's germline CDR1 is LGHDT and CDR2 YNNKEL (reference sequence). CDR3 length: 13 residues. CDR3: CASSRDSYSPLHF. The CDR3, as DNA: TGTGCCAGCAGCCGGGACAGCTATTCACCCCTCCACTTT.

The chain is built from TRBV27 and TRBJ2-7; D ambiguous. The V end was cut by 2 bases, the J end by 3 bases, with 14 bases between. CDR3 length: 15 residues. The germline V gene has CDR1 MNHEY and CDR2 SMNVEV (reference sequence). The CDR3 loop reads CASSLKPTENYEQYF. Here the CDR3 DNA reads TGTGCCAGCAGTTTAAAGCCTACCGAAAACTACGAGCAGTACTTC.

This clone was picked up a small number of times. V and J are TRBV27 and TRBJ2-7; D is uncertain. From germline, CDR1 is MNHEY and CDR2 SMNVEV (reference sequence). The CDR3 runs 12 residues. The V end lost 4 bases, the J end lost 0 bases, and 4 bases lay between the germline ends. The CDR3 here is CASSSFSYEQYF. In DNA form, the CDR3 reads TGTGCCAGCAGTTCTTTCTCCTACGAGCAGTACTTC.

This chain connects TRBV3-1 (or the pseudogene TRBV3-2) to TRBJ2-7; 8 bases align to TRBD1. The CDR3 totals 13 residues. Germline trimming cut 4 bases from V and 9 bases from J; bases unmatched to any gene: 8. Germline loops: CDR1 LGHDT, CDR2 YNNKEL (reference sequence). The CDR3 region has the DNA TGTGCCAGCAGCCGCAGGGGGCGCGATGGGCAGTACTTC. It specifies CASSRRGRDGQYF.